The clone carrying this TCR beta chain was recorded once. Sequenced by immunoSEQ multiplex PCR; TCRdb stores in-frame clones only, minus some. The sample lists 55,000 to 75,000 clones; approximately 86% were seen once. These data are taken from a study of OX40 agonist ivuxolimab in advanced cancers. Germline V CDR1 and CDR2: SGHDT, YYEEEE. Trimming cost V 6 bases and J 5 bases, with 13 bases left between them. The length of the CDR3 is 13 residues. The receptor comes from an adult with an advanced solid tumor such as melanoma, head and neck, liver or kidney cancer. The sample in question was CD4+ or CD8+ T cells sorted from blood, obtained in a trial of the OX40 agonist ivuxolimab. This chain links TRBV5-6 with TRBJ2-3; tentatively, D is TRBD2 (7 bases). CDR3: CASKQGGEDTQYF. The CDR3 DNA is TGTGCCAGCAAACAGGGAGGGGAAGATACGCAGTATTTT.